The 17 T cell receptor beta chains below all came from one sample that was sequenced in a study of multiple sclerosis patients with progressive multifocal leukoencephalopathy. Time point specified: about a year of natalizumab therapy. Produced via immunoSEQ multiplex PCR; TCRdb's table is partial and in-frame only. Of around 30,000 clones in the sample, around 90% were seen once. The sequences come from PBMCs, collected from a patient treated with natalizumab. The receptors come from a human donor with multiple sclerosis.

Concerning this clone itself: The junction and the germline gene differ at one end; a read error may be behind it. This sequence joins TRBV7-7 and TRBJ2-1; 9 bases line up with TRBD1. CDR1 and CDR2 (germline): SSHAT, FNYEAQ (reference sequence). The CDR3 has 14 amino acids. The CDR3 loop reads CASSLGTGSNEQFF. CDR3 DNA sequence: TGTGCTAGCAGCTTAGGGACAGGGAGTAATGAGCAGTTCTTC.

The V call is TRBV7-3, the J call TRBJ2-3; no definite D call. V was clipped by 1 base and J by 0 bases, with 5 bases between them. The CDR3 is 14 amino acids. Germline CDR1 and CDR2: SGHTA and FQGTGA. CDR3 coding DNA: TGTGCCAGCAGCTTAAGGTCCAGCACAGATACGCAGTATTTT. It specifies CASSLRSSTDTQYF.

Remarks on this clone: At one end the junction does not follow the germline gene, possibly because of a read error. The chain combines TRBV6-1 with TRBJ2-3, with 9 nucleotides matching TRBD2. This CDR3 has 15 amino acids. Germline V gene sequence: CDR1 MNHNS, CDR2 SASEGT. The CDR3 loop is CASRTGAGGSETQYF. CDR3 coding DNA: TGTGCCAGCAGGACCGGAGCGGGGGGATCAGAAACGCAGTATTTT.

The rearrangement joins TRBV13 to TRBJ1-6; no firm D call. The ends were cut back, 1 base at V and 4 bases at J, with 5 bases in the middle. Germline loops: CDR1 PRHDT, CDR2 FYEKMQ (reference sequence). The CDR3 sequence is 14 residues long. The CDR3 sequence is CASSLDGYNSPLHF. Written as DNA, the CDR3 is TGTGCCAGCAGCTTAGACGGGTATAATTCACCCCTCCACTTT.

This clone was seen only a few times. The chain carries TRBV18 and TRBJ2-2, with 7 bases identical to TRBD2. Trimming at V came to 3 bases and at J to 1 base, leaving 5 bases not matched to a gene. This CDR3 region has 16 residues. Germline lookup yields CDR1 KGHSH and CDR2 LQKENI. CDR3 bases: TGTGCCAGCTCACCCGCGGGGGTAATGAACACCGGGGAGCTGTTTTTT. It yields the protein CASSPAGVMNTGELFF.

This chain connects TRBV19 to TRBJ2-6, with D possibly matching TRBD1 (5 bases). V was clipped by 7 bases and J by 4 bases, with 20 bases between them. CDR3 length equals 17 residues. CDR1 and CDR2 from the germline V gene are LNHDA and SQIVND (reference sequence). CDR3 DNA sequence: TGTGCCAGTACCCAGACCCACAGGACCCTCGGGGCCAACGTCCTGACTTTC. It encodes CASTQTHRTLGANVLTF. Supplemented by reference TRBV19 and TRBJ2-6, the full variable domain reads DGGITQSPKYLFRKEGQNVTLSCEQNLNHDAMYWYRQDPGQGLRLIYYSQIVNDFQKGDIAEGYSVSREKKESFPLTVTSAQKNPTAFYLCASTQTHRTLGANVLTFGAGSRLTVL.

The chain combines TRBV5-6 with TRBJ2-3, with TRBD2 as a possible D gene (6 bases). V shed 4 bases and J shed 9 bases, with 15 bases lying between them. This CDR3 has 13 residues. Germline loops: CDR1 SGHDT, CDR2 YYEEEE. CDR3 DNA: TGTGCCAGCAGCAGAAGACTAGGGCGAACGCAGTATTTT. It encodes CASSRRLGRTQYF. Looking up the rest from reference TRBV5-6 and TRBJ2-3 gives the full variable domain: DAGVTQSPTHLIKTRGQQVTLRCSPKSGHDTVSWYQQALGQGPQFIFQYYEEEERQRGNFPDRFSGHQFPNYSSELNVNALLLGDSALYLCASSRRLGRTQYFGPGTRLTVL.

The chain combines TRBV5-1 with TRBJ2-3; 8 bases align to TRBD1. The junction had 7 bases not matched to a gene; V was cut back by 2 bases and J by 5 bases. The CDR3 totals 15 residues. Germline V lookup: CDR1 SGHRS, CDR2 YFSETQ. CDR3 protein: CASSLRATGEDTQYF. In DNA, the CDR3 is TGCGCCAGCAGCTTAAGGGCGACAGGGGAAGATACGCAGTATTTT. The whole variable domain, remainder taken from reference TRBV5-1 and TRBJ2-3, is KAGVTQTPRYLIKTRGQQVTLSCSPISGHRSVSWYQQTPGQGLQFLFEYFSETQRNKGNFPGRFSGRQFSNSRSEMNVSTLELGDSALYLCASSLRATGEDTQYFGPGTRLTVL.

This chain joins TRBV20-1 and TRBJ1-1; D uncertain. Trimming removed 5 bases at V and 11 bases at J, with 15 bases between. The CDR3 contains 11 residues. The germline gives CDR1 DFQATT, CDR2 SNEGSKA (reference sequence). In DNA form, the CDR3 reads TGCAGTGCTGGGGTGTGGAAAGAGGCTTTCTTT. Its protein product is CSAGVWKEAFF.

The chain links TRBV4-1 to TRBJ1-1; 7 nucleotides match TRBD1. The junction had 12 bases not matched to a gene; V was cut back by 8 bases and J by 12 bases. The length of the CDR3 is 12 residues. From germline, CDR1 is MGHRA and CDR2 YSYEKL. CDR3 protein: CASGRPGQQSFF. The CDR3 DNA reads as TGCGCCAGCGGCCGACCGGGACAGCAATCTTTCTTT.

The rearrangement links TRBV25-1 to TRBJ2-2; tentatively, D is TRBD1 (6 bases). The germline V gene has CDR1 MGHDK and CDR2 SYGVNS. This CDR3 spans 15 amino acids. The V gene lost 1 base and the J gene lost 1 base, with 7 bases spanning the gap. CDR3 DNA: TGTGCCAGCAGTGAATTGGACAGGAACACCGGGGAGCTGTTTTTT. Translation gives CASSELDRNTGELFF. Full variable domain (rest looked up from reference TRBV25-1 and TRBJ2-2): EADIYQTPRYLVIGTGKKITLECSQTMGHDKMYWYQQDPGMELHLIHYSYGVNSTEKGDLSSESTVSRIRTEHFPLTLESARPSHTSQYLCASSELDRNTGELFFGEGSRLTVL.

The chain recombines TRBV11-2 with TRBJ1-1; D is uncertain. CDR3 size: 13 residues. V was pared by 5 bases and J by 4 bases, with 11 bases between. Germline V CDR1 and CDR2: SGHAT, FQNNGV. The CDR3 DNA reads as TGTGCCAGCAGCCAAAGGTCCGTCACTGAAGCTTTCTTT. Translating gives CASSQRSVTEAFF. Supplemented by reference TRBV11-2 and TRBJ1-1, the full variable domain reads EAGVAQSPRYKIIEKRQSVAFWCNPISGHATLYWYQQILGQGPKLLIQFQNNGVVDDSQLPKDRFSAERLKGVDSTLKIQPAKLEDSAVYLCASSQRSVTEAFFGQGTRLTVV.

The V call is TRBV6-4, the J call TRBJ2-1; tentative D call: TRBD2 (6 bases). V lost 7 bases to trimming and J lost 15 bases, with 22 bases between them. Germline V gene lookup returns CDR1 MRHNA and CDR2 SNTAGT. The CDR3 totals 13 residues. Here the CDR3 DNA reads TGTGCCAGCAAACCAAGCCCGCGGGATCGCCCGTTCTTC. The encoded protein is CASKPSPRDRPFF.

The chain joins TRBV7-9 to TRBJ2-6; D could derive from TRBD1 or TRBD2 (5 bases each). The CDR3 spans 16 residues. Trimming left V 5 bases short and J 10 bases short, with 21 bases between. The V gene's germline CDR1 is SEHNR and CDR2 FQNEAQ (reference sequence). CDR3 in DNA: TGTGCCAGCAGCAGAGCCGGGACGGCCGTACTGAACGTCCTGACTTTC. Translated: CASSRAGTAVLNVLTF.

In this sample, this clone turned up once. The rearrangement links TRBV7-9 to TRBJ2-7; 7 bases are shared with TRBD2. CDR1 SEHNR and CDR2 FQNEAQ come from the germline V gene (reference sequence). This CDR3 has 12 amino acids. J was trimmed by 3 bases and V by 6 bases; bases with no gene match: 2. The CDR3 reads CASRGTNYEQYF. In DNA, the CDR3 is TGTGCCAGCAGGGGGACTAACTACGAGCAGTACTTC.

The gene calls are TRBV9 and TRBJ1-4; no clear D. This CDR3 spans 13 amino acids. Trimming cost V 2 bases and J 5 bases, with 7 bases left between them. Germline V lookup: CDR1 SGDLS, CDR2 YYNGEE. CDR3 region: CASSVGGNEKLFF. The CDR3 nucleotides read TGTGCCAGCAGCGTGGGAGGGAATGAAAAACTGTTTTTT. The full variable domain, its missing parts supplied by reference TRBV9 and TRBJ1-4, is DSGVTQTPKHLITATGQRVTLRCSPRSGDLSVYWYQQSLDQGLQFLIQYYNGEERAKGNILERFSAQQFPDLHSELNLSSLELGDSALYFCASSVGGNEKLFFGSGTQLSVL.

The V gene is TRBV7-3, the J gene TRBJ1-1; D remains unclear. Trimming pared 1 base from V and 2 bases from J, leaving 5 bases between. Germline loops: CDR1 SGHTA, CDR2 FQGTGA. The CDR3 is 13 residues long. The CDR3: CASSLKRNTEAFF. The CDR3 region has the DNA TGTGCCAGCAGCTTAAAGAGAAACACTGAAGCTTTCTTT.